The clone carrying this T cell receptor beta chain was recorded many times. The antigen is not known. Germline-derived CDR1 and CDR2 are MNHEY and SMNVEV (reference sequence). Trimming cost V 7 bases and J 4 bases, with 19 bases left between them. The CDR3 runs 15 residues. The data are from a study of T cells in Graves' hyperthyroidism and ophthalmopathy. Study-level findings and limits: Most thyroid-expanded clonotypes above 0.001 were also found in blood.

TCR beta CDR3 region amplification was performed from RNA transcripts. HTBI primers were used for first-round RT-PCR of the TCR CDR3. TCRdb processed the multiplex PCR reads anew with MiXCR; each CDR3 protein has one entry. The data show approximately 600,000 distinct CDR3 sequences, less than 25% seen once. The genes are TRBV27 and TRBJ1-1; D remains ambiguous. What was sequenced was blood. The clonotype was recovered from a man aged 25-40 years with Graves' ophthalmopathy. The CDR3 is CASNVLGQRGTEAFF. The CDR3 DNA is TGTGCCAGCAATGTTTTAGGGCAGAGAGGCACTGAAGCTTTCTTT.